This paragraph covers one T cell receptor (beta chain) sequence. These data are taken from a study of blood T cell repertoires in COVID-19. About the study: Acute and convalescent COVID-19 samples came from the United States, Italy and Spain.

Produced via immunoSEQ multiplex PCR; TCRdb's table is partial and in-frame only. The data contain around 150,000 clones, approximately 81% of them singletons. This CDR3 has 14 amino acids. Germline V gene sequence: CDR1 MNHEY, CDR2 SVGAGI. V gave up 8 bases and J gave up 5 bases, with 16 bases separating them. J is TRBJ2-1 and V is TRBV6-5; unclear D gene. What was sequenced was peripheral blood. This TCR was sampled from a man aged 35-49 years with acute or convalescent COVID-19. CDR3 amino acids: CASRIRPSDNEQFF. The CDR3 DNA sequence: TGTGCCAGCCGAATCCGGCCCAGCGACAATGAGCAGTTCTTC.